These T cell receptor beta chains were read from a single sample in a study of CD8 T cells in acute hepatitis C reinfection. The data were produced by immunoSEQ multiplex PCR, yet TCRdb's version contains in-frame clones alone and is incomplete. The sample has tens of thousands of clones, approximately 90% seen once. The source material was naive CD8+ T cells from PBMCs. The receptors here all came from a man younger than 40 with chronic hepatitis C. CDR3s include the opening cysteine and the closing phenylalanine or tryptophan. Each record gives: V gene, clone size, J gene, D gene, CDR3 protein, CDR3 DNA. A D gene is named only where the DNA matches it firmly. Size is omitted from some rows. Given values are once, few, many or a class for expanded clones.

TRBV10-2,NA,TRBJ1-1,TRBD1,CASSPGEGADTEAFF,TGCGCCAGCAGTCCCGGAGAGGGGGCGGACACTGAAGCTTTCTTT
TRBV27,NA,TRBJ1-1,TRBD1,CASSKPRTGDLNTEAFF,TGTGCCAGCAGTAAACCTCGGACAGGGGACTTGAACACTGAAGCTTTCTTT
TRBV13,NA,TRBJ2-5,NA,CASSAPGVWGQETQYF,TGTGCCAGCAGCGCGCCGGGGGTATGGGGTCAAGAGACCCAGTACTTC
TRBV5-6,NA,TRBJ1-1,NA,CASSLTGLASTEAFF,TGTGCCAGCAGCTTGACAGGGTTGGCGAGCACTGAAGCTTTCTTT
TRBV6-5,NA,TRBJ2-1,NA,CASSYSKANEQFF,TGTGCCAGCAGTTACTCGAAGGCCAATGAGCAGTTCTTC
TRBV7-6,NA,TRBJ2-1,NA,CASSFGGPPLYNEQFF,TGTGCCAGCAGTTTCGGAGGGCCTCCCCTTTACAATGAGCAGTTCTTC
TRBV9,NA,TRBJ2-7,TRBD2,CASSVEPSGRAEQYF,TGTGCCAGCAGCGTAGAACCTAGCGGGAGAGCCGAGCAGTACTTC
TRBV19,NA,TRBJ2-3,NA,CASSITSLTDTQYF,TGTGCCAGTAGTATTACTAGCCTTACAGATACGCAGTATTTT
TRBV5-1,NA,TRBJ2-7,NA,CASSPGHSYEQYF,TGCGCCAGCTCCCCGGGACATTCCTACGAGCAGTACTTC
TRBV5-4,NA,TRBJ1-1,NA,CATQDISGMNTEAFF,TGTGCCACCCAGGACATTTCGGGGATGAACACTGAAGCTTTCTTT
TRBV11-2,NA,TRBJ2-1,TRBD2,CASSFSPSGFSSYNEQFF,TGTGCCAGCAGCTTCTCCCCTAGCGGGTTTTCATCCTACAATGAGCAGTTCTTC
TRBV5-1,NA,TRBJ2-7,TRBD2,CASSLTSGSFYEQYF,TGCGCCAGCAGCTTGACTAGCGGGAGTTTTTACGAGCAGTACTTC
TRBV7-6,NA,TRBJ2-5,TRBD1,CASSLGQGEMETQYF,TGTGCCAGCAGCTTGGGACAGGGTGAGATGGAGACCCAGTACTTC
TRBV11-2,NA,TRBJ2-7,NA,CASSLPAYEQYF,TGTGCCAGCAGCTTACCGGCCTACGAGCAGTACTTC
TRBV2,NA,TRBJ1-5,NA,CASSPRGYSNQPQHF,TGTGCCAGCAGTCCAAGGGGTTATAGCAATCAGCCCCAGCATTTT
TRBV2,NA,TRBJ1-1,NA,CASRIGVGNTEAFF,TGTGCCAGCAGGATTGGAGTCGGGAACACTGAAGCTTTCTTT
TRBV27,NA,TRBJ2-1,NA,CASSTTGNYNEQFF,TGTGCCAGCAGTACAACAGGGAACTACAATGAGCAGTTCTTC
TRBV27,NA,TRBJ2-7,TRBD1,CASSTSGTELYEQYF,TGTGCCAGCAGTACCTCCGGGACAGAACTATACGAGCAGTACTTC
TRBV2,once,TRBJ1-1,NA,CASTFLNTEAFF,TGTGCCAGCACGTTTTTGAACACTGAAGCTTTCTTT
TRBV4-3,once,TRBJ1-1,NA,CASSQVTDQNTEAFF,TGCGCCAGCAGCCAAGTAACCGATCAAAACACTGAAGCTTTCTTT
TRBV5-6,few,TRBJ2-1,NA,CASSHGGVGYNEQFF,TGTGCCAGCAGCCACGGGGGAGTGGGCTACAATGAGCAGTTCTTC
TRBV7-9,NA,TRBJ2-3,TRBD2,CASSLVEAGDKGTQYF,TGTGCCAGCAGCTTAGTGGAAGCGGGAGACAAGGGTACGCAGTATTTT
TRBV4-1,few,TRBJ2-7,NA,CASSQEGGRGPTTYEQYF,TGCGCCAGCAGCCAAGAGGGGGGACGGGGTCCTACCACCTACGAGCAGTACTTC
TRBV9,NA,TRBJ1-6,NA,CASSVAPDPFNLHF,TGTGCCAGCAGCGTAGCTCCTGACCCGTTCAACCTCCACTTT
TRBV13,NA,TRBJ2-1,NA,CASSLWLGTLHNEQFF,TGTGCCAGCAGCTTGTGGCTGGGGACATTACACAATGAGCAGTTCTTC
TRBV30,NA,TRBJ2-3,TRBD1,CAWSSGQGRADTQYF,TGTGCCTGGAGTAGCGGACAGGGCAGGGCAGATACGCAGTATTTT
TRBV6-5,few,TRBJ1-1,NA,CASSPRTENTEAFF,TGTGCCAGCAGTCCTAGGACCGAGAACACTGAAGCTTTCTTT
TRBV11-2,NA,TRBJ2-2,NA,CASSNLGSTGELFF,TGTGCCAGCAGCAATCTCGGGAGTACCGGGGAGCTGTTTTTT
TRBV27,NA,TRBJ2-1,NA,CASSSPGPTRGEQFF,TGTGCCAGCAGTTCGCCGGGACCCACTAGAGGTGAGCAGTTCTTC
TRBV9,NA,TRBJ1-1,NA,CASSPADPVGTEAFF,TGTGCCAGCAGCCCAGCCGACCCTGTCGGCACTGAAGCTTTCTTT
TRBV10-3,few,TRBJ1-2,TRBD1,CAISGDRGYGYTF,TGTGCCATCAGTGGGGACAGGGGCTATGGCTACACCTTC
TRBV5-1,once,TRBJ1-1,NA,CASSWTVMGRDTEAFF,TGCGCCAGCAGCTGGACGGTCATGGGCAGGGACACTGAAGCTTTCTTT
TRBV29-1,NA,TRBJ2-7,NA,CSALATPYEQYF,TGCAGCGCCCTGGCTACCCCTTACGAGCAGTACTTC
TRBV5-1,NA,TRBJ2-7,TRBD2,CASSPGLAGRDEQYF,TGCGCCAGCAGCCCGGGACTAGCGGGAAGGGACGAGCAGTACTTC
TRBV5-6,NA,TRBJ2-2,TRBD1,CASSPGTGGALTGELFF,TGTGCCAGCAGCCCCGGGACAGGGGGCGCGTTGACCGGGGAGCTGTTTTTT
TRBV7-8,NA,TRBJ1-1,TRBD1,CASRPRGPSTEAFF,TGTGCCAGCAGACCCAGGGGGCCAAGCACTGAAGCTTTCTTT
TRBV13,NA,TRBJ1-2,NA,CASSFDYGYTF,TGTGCCAGCAGCTTCGACTATGGCTACACCTTC
TRBV12-2,NA,TRBJ2-2,NA,CASRFPSGRAWGELFF,TGTGCAAGTCGCTTTCCTAGCGGGAGGGCCTGGGGGGAGCTGTTTTTT
TRBV7-8,once,TRBJ1-2,NA,CASSDLFTELYGYTF,TGTGCCAGCAGCGATCTATTCACGGAGTTGTACGGCTACACCTTC